The 12 T cell receptor beta chains given below trace back to one sample, sequenced in a study of shared clonotypes between healthy human individuals. Clones were read by immunoSEQ multiplex PCR, and TCRdb kept only the in-frame ones, dropping some. The sample shows 2 million to 2.5 million clones, 80% to 95% of them seen only once. The source material was naive CD4+ T cells from PBMCs. Subset given: CD45RA+ positively selected. The receptors originated from a man younger than 35 in good health. Some clones in this sample may be carry-over from other donors' samples.

This clone was picked up one time. The gene calls are TRBV6-6 and TRBJ2-5; 9 bases align to TRBD1. The CDR3 spans 15 residues. Trimming took 2 bases from V and 4 from J; bases not matched to a gene: 5. The germline gives CDR1 MNHNY, CDR2 SVGAGI (reference sequence). This CDR3 reads CASSYGTGGGETQYF. CDR3 DNA sequence: TGTGCCAGCAGTTACGGTACAGGGGGCGGAGAGACCCAGTACTTC.

V usage is TRBV25-1 and J usage is TRBJ2-1, with 13 bases lining up with TRBD2. The ends lost 6 bases at V and 13 bases at J; junction bases unmatched: 6. CDR1 and CDR2 from the germline V gene are MGHDK and SYGVNS. The CDR3 loop spans 13 amino acids. Here the CDR3 reads CASRPGTSGTQFF. For the CDR3, the DNA is TGTGCCAGCAGGCCCGGGACTAGCGGGACCCAGTTCTTC.

The chain couples TRBV7-2 to TRBJ2-7, with D possibly matching TRBD1 (6 bases). Trimming cost V 1 base and J 3 bases, with 13 bases left between them. Germline V gene sequence: CDR1 SGHTA, CDR2 FQGNSA. CDR3 length equals 15 residues. The CDR3 DNA reads TGTGCCAGCAGCTTAGTTCGCGACAGGAGCTACGAGCAGTACTTC. Its protein product is CASSLVRDRSYEQYF.

A single count supports this clone. This rearrangement joins TRBV6-5 to TRBJ2-2; tentatively, D is TRBD2 (5 bases). The CDR3 loop spans 15 amino acids. V shed 6 bases and J shed 4 bases, with 15 bases lying between them. The germline CDR1 and CDR2 sequences are MNHEY and SVGAGI. DNA of the CDR3: TGTGCCAGCAGGTACGAAGGACTGATCACCGGGGAGCTGTTTTTT. It encodes CASRYEGLITGELFF.

This sequence joins TRBV19 and TRBJ2-7, with unresolved D. The CDR3 contains 16 residues. Germline values: CDR1 LNHDA, CDR2 SQIVND (reference sequence). Trimming took 5 bases from V and 2 from J, leaving 19 bases between them. The CDR3 bases are TGTGCCAGTAGTCACCGCGCGTGGAGTAACCCCTACGAGCAGTACTTC. Protein sequence: CASSHRAWSNPYEQYF.

This clone was found once. The chain links TRBV11-2 to TRBJ1-2; D uncertain. Trimming removed 6 bases from V and 8 bases from J, with 16 bases in between. Germline V lookup: CDR1 SGHAT, CDR2 FQNNGV. The CDR3 is made up of 13 amino acids. The CDR3 DNA reads as TGTGCCAGCAGTCAGATAGGGAAATACGGCTACACCTTC. Amino acids: CASSQIGKYGYTF.

J is TRBJ2-7 and V is TRBV7-7; no reliable D call. Trimming cost V 1 base and J 6 bases, with 10 bases left between them. The length of the CDR3 is 13 residues. Germline CDR1 reads SSHAT; CDR2 reads FNYEAQ (reference sequence). Written as DNA, the CDR3 is TGTGCCAGCAGCTTAGACCAGATGGGCGAGCAGTACTTC. This codes for CASSLDQMGEQYF.

The CDR3 DNA follows: TGTGCCAGCAGCCATTTCTACCAGGGGGCGATTAGCAATCAGCCCCAGCATTTT. Translating gives CASSHFYQGAISNQPQHF. The rearrangement uses TRBV4-2 and TRBJ1-5, with 8 bases aligning to TRBD1. Trimming cost V 3 bases and J 0 bases; bases outside gene matches: 10. CDR1 and CDR2 from the germline V gene are LGHNA and YNFKEQ. There are 18 residues in the CDR3.

The chain has TRBV9 and TRBJ2-7, with D possibly matching TRBD1 (5 bases). The CDR3 covers 12 residues. Trimming removed 5 bases at V and 1 base at J, with 7 bases between. CDR1 is SGDLS, CDR2 YYNGEE, per germline. CDR3 loop: CASRGDSYEQYF. The DNA of the CDR3 is TGTGCCAGCAGAGGGGATTCCTACGAGCAGTACTTC.

The chain uses TRBV2 and TRBJ2-3; 8 bases match TRBD1. The V segment lost 6 bases and the J segment 8 bases; nucleotides outside the gene matches: 13. The CDR3 has 15 residues. Germline V gene sequence: CDR1 SNHLY, CDR2 FYNNEI. The CDR3 region has the DNA TGTGCCAGCAGGGGCAGGACAGGGAATGGAGGTACGCAGTATTTT. Protein sequence: CASRGRTGNGGTQYF.

This chain links TRBV7-2 with TRBJ1-1; maybe TRBD1 (5 bases). The V gene's germline CDR1 is SGHTA and CDR2 FQGNSA. V was cut by 5 bases and J by 3 bases, with 16 bases left in between. CDR3 length: 15 amino acids. This CDR3 is CASSPRTGVDTEAFF. DNA of the CDR3: TGTGCCAGCAGCCCCCGGACGGGGGTGGACACTGAAGCTTTCTTT.

The V call is TRBV28, the J call TRBJ1-1; TRBD1 might be the D (5 bases). With 1 base removed from V and 3 bases from J, the gap between germline ends came to 24 bases. The CDR3 sequence is 19 residues long. Per the germline V gene, CDR1 is MDHEN and CDR2 is SYDVKM. The CDR3 DNA sequence: TGTGCCAGCAGTTTATTGTTCGTCAGGGTTCTTGGAGAGGACACTGAAGCTTTCTTT. This gives the protein CASSLLFVRVLGEDTEAFF.